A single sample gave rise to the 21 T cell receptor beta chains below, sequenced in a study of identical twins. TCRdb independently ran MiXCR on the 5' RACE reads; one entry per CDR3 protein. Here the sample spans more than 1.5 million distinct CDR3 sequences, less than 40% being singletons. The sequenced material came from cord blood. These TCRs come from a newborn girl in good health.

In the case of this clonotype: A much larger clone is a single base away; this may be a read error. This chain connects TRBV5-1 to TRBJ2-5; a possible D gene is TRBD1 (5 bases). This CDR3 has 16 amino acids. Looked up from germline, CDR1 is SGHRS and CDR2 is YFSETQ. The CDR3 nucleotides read TGCGCCAGCAGCATCACGGCACAGGCCCCTCAAGAGACCCAGGACTTC. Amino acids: CASSITAQAPQETQDF.

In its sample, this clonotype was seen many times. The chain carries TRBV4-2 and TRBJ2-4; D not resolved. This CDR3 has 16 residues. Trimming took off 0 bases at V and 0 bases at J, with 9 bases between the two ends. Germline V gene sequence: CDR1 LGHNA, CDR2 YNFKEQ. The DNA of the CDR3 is TGTGCCAGCAGCCAAGATCCCCAGCTAGCCAAAAACATTCAGTACTTC. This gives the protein CASSQDPQLAKNIQYF.

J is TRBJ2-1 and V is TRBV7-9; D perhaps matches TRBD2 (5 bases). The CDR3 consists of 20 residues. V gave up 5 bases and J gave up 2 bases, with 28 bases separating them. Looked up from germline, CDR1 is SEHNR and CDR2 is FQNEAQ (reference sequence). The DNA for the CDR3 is TGTGCCAGCAGCCCTCAAAGTAGGCTAGCCTCAAAGGTCCCCTACAATGAGCAGTTCTTC. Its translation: CASSPQSRLASKVPYNEQFF.

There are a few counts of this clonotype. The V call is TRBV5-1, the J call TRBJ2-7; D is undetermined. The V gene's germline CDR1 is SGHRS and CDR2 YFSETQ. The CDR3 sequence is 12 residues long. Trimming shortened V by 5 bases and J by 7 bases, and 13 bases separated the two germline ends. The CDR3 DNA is TGCGCCAGCAGTCATGGGATTGATGAGCAGTACTTC. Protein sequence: CASSHGIDEQYF.

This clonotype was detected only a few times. CDR3 DNA sequence: TGTGCCAGCAGCCAAGATGCCCTTAGCGGGGGCACAGATACGCAGTATTTT. As protein: CASSQDALSGGTDTQYF. The rearrangement uses TRBV4-2 and TRBJ2-3; 8 positions agree with TRBD2. J gave up 1 base and V 0 bases, and 6 bases lay outside the gene matches. This CDR3 is 17 amino acids long. Germline V gene data show CDR1 as LGHNA and CDR2 as YNFKEQ.

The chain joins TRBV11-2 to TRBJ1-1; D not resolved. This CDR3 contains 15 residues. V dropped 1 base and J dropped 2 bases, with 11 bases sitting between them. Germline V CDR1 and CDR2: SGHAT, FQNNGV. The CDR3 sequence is CASSLAPRRNTEAFF. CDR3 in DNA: TGTGCCAGCAGCTTAGCCCCCCGTCGTAACACTGAAGCTTTCTTT.

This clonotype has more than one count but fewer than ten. CDR3 amino acids: CAIGTGTSSYEQYF. CDR3 nucleotide sequence: TGTGCCATTGGGACAGGCACCAGTTCCTACGAGCAGTACTTC. The chain is built from TRBV7-8 and TRBJ2-7; 8 bases are a match to TRBD1. J gave up 1 base and V 10 bases, and 9 bases lay outside the gene matches. Germline V gene sequence: CDR1 SGHVS, CDR2 FQNEAQ. The CDR3 is made up of 14 amino acids.

The CDR3 loop is CASSELSRGTGDEETQFF. The CDR3, as DNA: TGTGCCAGCAGTGAATTATCGAGGGGGACAGGCGACGAGGAGACCCAGTTCTTC. The chain has TRBV25-1 and TRBJ2-1; 8 bases map to TRBD1. Germline V gene lookup returns CDR1 MGHDK and CDR2 SYGVNS. The CDR3 has 18 amino acids. Trimming removed 1 base from V and 13 bases from J; junction bases left unmatched: 21.

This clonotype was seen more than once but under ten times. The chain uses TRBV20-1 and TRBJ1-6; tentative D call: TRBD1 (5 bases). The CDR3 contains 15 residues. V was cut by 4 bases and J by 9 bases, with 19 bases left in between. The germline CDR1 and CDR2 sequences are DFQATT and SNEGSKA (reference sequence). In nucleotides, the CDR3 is TGCAGTGCTAACCGGGGGATCGGGGCCATTTCACCCCTCCACTTT. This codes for CSANRGIGAISPLHF.

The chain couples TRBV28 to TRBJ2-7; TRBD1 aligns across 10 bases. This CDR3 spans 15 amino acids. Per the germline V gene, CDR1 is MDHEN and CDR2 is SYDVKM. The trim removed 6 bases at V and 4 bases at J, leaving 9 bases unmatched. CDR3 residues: CASSPIPGQGYEQYF. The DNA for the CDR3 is TGTGCCAGCAGCCCCATACCGGGACAGGGGTACGAGCAGTACTTC.

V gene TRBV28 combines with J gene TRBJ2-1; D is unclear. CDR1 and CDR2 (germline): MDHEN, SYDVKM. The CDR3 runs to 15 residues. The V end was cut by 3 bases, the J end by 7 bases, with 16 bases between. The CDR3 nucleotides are TGTGCCAGCAGTTTCCTCGGTAATAGGGCTAATGAGCAGTTCTTC. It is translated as CASSFLGNRANEQFF.

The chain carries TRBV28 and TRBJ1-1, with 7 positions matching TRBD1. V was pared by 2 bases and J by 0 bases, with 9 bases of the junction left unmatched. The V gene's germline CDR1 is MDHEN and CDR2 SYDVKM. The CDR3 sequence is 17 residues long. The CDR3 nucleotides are TGTGCCAGCAGTTTACCGACAGGGTGGGGAATGAACACTGAAGCTTTCTTT. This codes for CASSLPTGWGMNTEAFF.

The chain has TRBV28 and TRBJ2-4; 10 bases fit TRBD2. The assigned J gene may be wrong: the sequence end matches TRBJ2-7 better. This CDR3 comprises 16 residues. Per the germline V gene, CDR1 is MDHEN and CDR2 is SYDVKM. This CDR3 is CASSFSRSGGLYEQYF. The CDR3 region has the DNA TGTGCCAGCAGTTTTTCTCGTAGCGGGGGGTTATACGAGCAGTACTTC.

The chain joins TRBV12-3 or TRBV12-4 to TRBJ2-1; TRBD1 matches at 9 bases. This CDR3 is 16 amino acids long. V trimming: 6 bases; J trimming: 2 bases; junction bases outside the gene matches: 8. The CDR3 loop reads CASRTTRDRAYNEQFF. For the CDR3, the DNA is TGTGCCAGCAGAACCACCCGGGACAGGGCCTACAATGAGCAGTTCTTC.

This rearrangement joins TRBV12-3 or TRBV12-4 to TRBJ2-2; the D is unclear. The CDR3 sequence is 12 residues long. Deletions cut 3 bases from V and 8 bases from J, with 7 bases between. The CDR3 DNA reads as TGTGCCAGCAGTTTCTGGGGTGGGGAGCTGTTTTTT. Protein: CASSFWGGELFF.

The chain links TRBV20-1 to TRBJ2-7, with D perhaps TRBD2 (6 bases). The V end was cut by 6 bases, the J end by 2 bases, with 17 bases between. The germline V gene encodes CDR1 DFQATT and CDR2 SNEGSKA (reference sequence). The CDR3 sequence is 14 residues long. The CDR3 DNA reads TGCAGTGCGCCGGGGCTAGCGTCGCCCTACGAGCAGTACTTC. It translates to CSAPGLASPYEQYF.

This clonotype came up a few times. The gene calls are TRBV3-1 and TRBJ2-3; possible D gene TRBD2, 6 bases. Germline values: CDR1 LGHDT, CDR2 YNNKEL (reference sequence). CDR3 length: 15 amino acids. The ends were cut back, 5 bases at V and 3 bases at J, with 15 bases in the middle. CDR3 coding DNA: TGTGCCAGCAGCGTCCCCGGTGGGGGGACAGATACGCAGTATTTT. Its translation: CASSVPGGGTDTQYF.

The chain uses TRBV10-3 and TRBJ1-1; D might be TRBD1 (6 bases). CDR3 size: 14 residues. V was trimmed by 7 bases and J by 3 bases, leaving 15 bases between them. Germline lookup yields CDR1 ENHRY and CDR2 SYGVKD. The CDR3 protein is CAITKTGFDTEAFF. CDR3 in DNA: TGTGCCATCACCAAGACAGGTTTCGACACTGAAGCTTTCTTT.

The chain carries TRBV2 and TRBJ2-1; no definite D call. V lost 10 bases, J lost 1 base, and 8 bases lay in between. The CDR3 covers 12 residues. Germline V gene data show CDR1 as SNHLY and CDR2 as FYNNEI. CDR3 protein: CANMWSYNEQFF. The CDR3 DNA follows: TGTGCCAACATGTGGTCCTACAATGAGCAGTTCTTC.

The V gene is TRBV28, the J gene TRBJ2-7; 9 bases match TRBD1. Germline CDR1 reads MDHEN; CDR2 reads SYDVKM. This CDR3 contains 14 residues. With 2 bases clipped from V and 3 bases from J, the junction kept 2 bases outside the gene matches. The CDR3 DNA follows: TGTGCCAGCAGTTTAATGGGACAGGGCTACGAGCAGTACTTC. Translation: CASSLMGQGYEQYF.

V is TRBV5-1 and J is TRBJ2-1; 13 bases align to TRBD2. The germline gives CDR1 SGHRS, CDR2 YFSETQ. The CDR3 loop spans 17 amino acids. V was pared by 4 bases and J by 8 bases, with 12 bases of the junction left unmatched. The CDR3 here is CASSKYTSGRAGDEQFF. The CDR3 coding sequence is TGCGCCAGCAGCAAATATACTAGCGGGAGGGCCGGGGATGAGCAGTTCTTC.